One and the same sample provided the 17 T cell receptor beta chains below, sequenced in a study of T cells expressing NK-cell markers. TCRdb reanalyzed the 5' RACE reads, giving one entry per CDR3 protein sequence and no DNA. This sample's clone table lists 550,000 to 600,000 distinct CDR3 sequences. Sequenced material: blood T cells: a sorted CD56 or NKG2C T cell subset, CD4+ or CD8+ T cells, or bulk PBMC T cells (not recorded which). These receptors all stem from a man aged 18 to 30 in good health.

CDR3 sequence: CASSLQSGNTIYF. The chain recombines TRBV7-9 with TRBJ1-3. Germline CDR1 is SEHNR and CDR2 is FQNEAQ (reference sequence). The CDR3 covers 13 residues.

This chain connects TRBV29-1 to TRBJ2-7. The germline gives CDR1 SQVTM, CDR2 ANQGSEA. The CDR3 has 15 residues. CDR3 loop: CSVELRSKSSYEQYF.

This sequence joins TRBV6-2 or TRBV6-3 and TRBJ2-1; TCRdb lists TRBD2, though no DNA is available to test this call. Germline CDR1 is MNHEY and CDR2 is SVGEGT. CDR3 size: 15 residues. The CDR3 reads CASSQQRGTSGPRFF.

The CDR3 loop is CSAAAQYRANVLTF. The rearrangement joins TRBV20-1 to TRBJ2-6. Germline lookup yields CDR1 DFQATT and CDR2 SNEGSKA (reference sequence). The CDR3 has 14 residues.

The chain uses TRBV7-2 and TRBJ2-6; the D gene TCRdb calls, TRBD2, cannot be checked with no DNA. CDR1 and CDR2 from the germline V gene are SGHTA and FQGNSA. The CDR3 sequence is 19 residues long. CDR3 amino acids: CASSASGTSLRSGANVLTF. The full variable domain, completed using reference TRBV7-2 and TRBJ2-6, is GAGVSQSPSNKVTEKGKDVELRCDPISGHTALYWYRQSLGQGLEFLIYFQGNSAPDKSGLPSDRFSAERTGGSVSTLTIQRTQQEDSAVYLCASSASGTSLRSGANVLTFGAGSRLTVL.

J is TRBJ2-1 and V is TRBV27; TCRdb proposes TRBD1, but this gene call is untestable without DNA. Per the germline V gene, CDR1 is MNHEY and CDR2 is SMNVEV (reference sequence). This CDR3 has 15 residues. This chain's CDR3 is CASSLFGGGWNEQFF.

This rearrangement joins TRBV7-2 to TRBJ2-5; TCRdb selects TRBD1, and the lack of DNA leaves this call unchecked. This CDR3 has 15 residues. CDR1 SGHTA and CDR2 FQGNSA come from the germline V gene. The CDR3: CASSPPGDPQETQYF.

The CDR3 loop is CASSPTSVETQYF. This chain joins TRBV11-2 and TRBJ2-5; with no DNA, the TCRdb D assignment of TRBD2 cannot be verified. The germline gives CDR1 SGHAT, CDR2 FQNNGV. The CDR3 consists of 13 residues. The full variable domain, with the rest looked up from reference TRBV11-2 and TRBJ2-5, is EAGVAQSPRYKIIEKRQSVAFWCNPISGHATLYWYQQILGQGPKLLIQFQNNGVVDDSQLPKDRFSAERLKGVDSTLKIQPAKLEDSAVYLCASSPTSVETQYFGPGTRLLVL.

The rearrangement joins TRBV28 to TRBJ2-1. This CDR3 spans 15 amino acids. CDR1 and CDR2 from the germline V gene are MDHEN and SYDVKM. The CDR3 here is CASSFQRGSYNEQFF.

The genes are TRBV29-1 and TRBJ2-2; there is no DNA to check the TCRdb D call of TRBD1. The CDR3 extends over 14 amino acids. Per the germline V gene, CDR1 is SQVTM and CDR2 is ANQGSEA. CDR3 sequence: CSVEDYGGTGELFF.

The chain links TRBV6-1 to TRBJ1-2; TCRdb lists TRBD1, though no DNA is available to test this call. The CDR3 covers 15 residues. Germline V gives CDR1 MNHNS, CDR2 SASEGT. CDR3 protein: CASSEGIGRDNGYTF.

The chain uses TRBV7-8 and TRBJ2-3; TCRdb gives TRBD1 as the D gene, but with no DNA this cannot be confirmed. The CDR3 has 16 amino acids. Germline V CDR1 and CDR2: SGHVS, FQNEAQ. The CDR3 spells CASSYSGGMGTDTQYF.

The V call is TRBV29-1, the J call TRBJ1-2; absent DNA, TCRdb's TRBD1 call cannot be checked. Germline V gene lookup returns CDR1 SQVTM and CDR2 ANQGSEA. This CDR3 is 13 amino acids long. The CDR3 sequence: CSVEGGTNYGYTF.

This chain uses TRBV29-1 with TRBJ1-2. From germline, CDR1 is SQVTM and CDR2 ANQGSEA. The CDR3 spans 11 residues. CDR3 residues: CSGLQGNGYTF. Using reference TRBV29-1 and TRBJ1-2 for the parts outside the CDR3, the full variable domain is SAVISQKPSRDICQRGTSLTIQCQVDSQVTMMFWYRQQPGQSLTLIATANQGSEATYESGFVIDKFPISRPNLTFSTLTVSNMSPEDSSIYLCSGLQGNGYTFGSGTRLTVV.

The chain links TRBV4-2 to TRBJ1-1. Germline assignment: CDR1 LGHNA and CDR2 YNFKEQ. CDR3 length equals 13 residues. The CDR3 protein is CASNRVGNTEAFF.

The CDR3 loop reads CASSKDRGYDTDTQYF. This sequence joins TRBV25-1 and TRBJ2-3; there is no DNA to check the TCRdb D call of TRBD1. This CDR3 has 16 amino acids. Germline assignment: CDR1 MGHDK and CDR2 SYGVNS.

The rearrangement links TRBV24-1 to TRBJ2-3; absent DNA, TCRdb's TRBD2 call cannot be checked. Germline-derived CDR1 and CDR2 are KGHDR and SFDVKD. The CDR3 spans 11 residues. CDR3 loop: CATSFHSQKYF.